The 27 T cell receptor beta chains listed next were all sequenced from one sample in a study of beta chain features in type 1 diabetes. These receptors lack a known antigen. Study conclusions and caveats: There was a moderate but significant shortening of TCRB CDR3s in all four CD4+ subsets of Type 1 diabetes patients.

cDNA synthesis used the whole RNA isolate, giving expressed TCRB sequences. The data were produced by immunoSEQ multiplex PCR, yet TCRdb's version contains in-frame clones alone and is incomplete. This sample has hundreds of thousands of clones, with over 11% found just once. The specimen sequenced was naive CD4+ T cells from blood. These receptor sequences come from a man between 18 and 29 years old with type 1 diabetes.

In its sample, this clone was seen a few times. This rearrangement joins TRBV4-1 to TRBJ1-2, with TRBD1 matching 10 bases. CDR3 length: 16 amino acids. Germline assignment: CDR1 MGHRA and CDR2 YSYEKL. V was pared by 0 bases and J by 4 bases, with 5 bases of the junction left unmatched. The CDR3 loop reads CASSQDGTGDAYGYTF. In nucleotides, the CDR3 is TGCGCCAGCAGCCAAGACGGGACAGGGGATGCCTATGGCTACACCTTC.

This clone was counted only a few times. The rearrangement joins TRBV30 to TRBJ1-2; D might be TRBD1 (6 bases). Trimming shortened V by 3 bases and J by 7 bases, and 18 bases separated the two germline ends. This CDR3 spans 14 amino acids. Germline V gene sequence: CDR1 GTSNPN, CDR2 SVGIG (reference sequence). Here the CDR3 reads CAWRKAGETVGYTF. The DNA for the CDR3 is TGTGCCTGGAGAAAGGCAGGGGAGACTGTTGGCTACACCTTC.

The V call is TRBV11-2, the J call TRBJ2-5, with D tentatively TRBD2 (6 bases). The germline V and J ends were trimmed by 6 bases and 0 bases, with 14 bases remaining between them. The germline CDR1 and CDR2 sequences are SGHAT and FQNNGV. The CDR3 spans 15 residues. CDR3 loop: CASRTPPGDQETQYF. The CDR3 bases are TGTGCCAGCAGAACGCCCCCGGGAGACCAAGAGACCCAGTACTTC.

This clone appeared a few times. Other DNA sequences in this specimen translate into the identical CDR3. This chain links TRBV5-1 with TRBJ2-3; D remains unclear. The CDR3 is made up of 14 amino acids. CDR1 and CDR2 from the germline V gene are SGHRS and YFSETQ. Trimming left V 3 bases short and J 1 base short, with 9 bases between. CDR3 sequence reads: CASSSGQGTDTQYF. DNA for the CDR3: TGCGCCAGCAGCTCCGGTCAGGGCACAGATACGCAGTATTTT.

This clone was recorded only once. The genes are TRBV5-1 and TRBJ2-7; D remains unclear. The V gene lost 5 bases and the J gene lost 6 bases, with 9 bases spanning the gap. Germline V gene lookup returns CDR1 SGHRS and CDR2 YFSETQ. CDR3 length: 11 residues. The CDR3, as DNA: TGCGCCAGCAGTCCCGATTCCGAGCAGTACTTC. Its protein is CASSPDSEQYF.

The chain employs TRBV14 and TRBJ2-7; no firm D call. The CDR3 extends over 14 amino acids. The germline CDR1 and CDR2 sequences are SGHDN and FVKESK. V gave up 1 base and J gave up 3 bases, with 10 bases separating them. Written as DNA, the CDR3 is TGTGCCAGCAGCCAAGGACGAAGGTACTACGAGCAGTACTTC. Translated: CASSQGRRYYEQYF.

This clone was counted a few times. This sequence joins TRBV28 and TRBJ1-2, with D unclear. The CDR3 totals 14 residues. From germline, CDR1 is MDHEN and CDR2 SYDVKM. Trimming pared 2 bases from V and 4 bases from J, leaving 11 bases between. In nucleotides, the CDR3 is TGTGCCAGCAGTTTAAGTATCAGGCTCTATGGCTACACCTTC. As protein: CASSLSIRLYGYTF.

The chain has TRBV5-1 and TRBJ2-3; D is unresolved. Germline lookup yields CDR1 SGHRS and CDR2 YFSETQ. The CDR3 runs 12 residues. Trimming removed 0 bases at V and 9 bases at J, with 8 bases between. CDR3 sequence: CASSLDRATQYF. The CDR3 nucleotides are TGCGCCAGCAGCTTGGATAGGGCCACGCAGTATTTT.

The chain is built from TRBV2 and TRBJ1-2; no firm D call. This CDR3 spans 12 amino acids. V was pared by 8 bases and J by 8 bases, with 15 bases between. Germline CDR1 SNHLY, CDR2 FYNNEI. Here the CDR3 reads CASLRALGGYTF. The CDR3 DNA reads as TGTGCCAGCCTCCGGGCCCTTGGGGGCTACACCTTC.

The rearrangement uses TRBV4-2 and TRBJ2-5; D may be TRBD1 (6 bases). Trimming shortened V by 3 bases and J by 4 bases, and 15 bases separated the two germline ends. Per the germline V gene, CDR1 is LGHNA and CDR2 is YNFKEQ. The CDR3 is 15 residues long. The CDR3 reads CASSQQEGGAETQYF. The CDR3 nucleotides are TGTGCCAGCAGCCAGCAGGAAGGGGGAGCAGAGACCCAGTACTTC.

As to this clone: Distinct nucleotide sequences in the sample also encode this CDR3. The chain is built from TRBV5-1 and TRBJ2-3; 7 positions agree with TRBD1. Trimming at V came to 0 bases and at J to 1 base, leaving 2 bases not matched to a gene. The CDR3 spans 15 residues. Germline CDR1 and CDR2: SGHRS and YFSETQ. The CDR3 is CASSLGQGGTDTQYF. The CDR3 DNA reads TGCGCCAGCAGCTTGGGACAGGGCGGCACAGATACGCAGTATTTT.

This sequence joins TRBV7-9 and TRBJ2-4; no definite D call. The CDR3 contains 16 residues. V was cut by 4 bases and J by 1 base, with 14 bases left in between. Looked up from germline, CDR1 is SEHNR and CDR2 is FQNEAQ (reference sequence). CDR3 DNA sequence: TGTGCCAGCAGCTATCTGGACCCGGCGGCCAAAAACATTCAGTACTTC. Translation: CASSYLDPAAKNIQYF.

This CDR3 reads CASSRQGVNTGELFF. The CDR3 bases are TGTGCCAGCAGTCGACAGGGTGTAAACACCGGGGAGCTGTTTTTT. The chain carries TRBV2 and TRBJ2-2, with TRBD1 identical over 7 bases. The V gene's germline CDR1 is SNHLY and CDR2 FYNNEI. V lost 5 bases to trimming and J lost 2 bases; unmatched junction nucleotides: 5. CDR3 length: 15 amino acids. Full variable domain (outside the CDR3, taken from reference TRBV2 and TRBJ2-2): EPEVTQTPSHQVTQMGQEVILRCVPISNHLYFYWYRQILGQKVEFLVSFYNNEISEKSEIFDDQFSVERPDGSNFTLKIRSTKLEDSAMYFCASSRQGVNTGELFFGEGSRLTVL.

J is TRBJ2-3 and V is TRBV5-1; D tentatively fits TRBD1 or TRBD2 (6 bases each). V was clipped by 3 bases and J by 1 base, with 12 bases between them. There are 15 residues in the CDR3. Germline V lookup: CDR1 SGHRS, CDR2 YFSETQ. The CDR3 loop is CASSWAGGRTDTQYF. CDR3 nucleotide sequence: TGCGCCAGCAGCTGGGCCGGGGGCCGCACAGATACGCAGTATTTT.

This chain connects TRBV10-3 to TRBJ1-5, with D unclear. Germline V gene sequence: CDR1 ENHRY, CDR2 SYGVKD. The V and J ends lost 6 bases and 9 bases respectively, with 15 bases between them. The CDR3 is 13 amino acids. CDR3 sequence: CAIRGDDGGPQHF. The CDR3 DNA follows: TGTGCCATCAGGGGCGATGACGGCGGGCCCCAGCATTTT.

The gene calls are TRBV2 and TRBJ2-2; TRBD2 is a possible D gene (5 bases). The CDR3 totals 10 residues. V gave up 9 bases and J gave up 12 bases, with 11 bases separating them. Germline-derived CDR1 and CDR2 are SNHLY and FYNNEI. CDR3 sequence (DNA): TGTGCCAGTCTTGGACTGAAGCTGTTTTTT. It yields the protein CASLGLKLFF.

CDR3 region: CAWSKTSGTYEQYF. CDR3 sequence (DNA): TGTGCCTGGAGCAAGACTAGCGGTACCTACGAGCAGTACTTC. This rearrangement joins TRBV30 to TRBJ2-7, with 9 bases lining up with TRBD2. This CDR3 is built from 14 residues. With 3 bases clipped from V and 2 bases from J, the junction kept 5 bases outside the gene matches. Germline loops: CDR1 GTSNPN, CDR2 SVGIG (reference sequence).

DNA for the CDR3: TGCAGCGTTGGGATGCTGGGTGGAAACACCATATATTTT. Amino acid sequence: CSVGMLGGNTIYF. The rearrangement joins TRBV29-1 to TRBJ1-3; D gene unclear. The germline V gene has CDR1 SQVTM and CDR2 ANQGSEA. The CDR3 loop spans 13 amino acids. Between the trimmed V and J ends, which lost 4 bases and 3 bases, there was a span of 10 bases.

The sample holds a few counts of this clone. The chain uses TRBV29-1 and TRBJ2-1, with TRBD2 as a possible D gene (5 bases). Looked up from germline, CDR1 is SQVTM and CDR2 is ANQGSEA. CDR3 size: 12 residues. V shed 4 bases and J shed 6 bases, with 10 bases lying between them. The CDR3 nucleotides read TGCAGCGTTGCTTGGGGAGTCAATGAGCAGTTCTTC. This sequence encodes CSVAWGVNEQFF.

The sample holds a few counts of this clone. This chain's CDR3 is CASPHGSPNYGYTF. As DNA, the CDR3 is TGTGCCTCACCACATGGAAGCCCTAACTATGGCTACACCTTC. The chain recombines TRBV30 with TRBJ1-2; no definite D call. The CDR3 consists of 14 residues. The germline V and J ends were trimmed by 7 bases and 0 bases, with 15 bases remaining between them. The germline V gene encodes CDR1 GTSNPN and CDR2 SVGIG (reference sequence).

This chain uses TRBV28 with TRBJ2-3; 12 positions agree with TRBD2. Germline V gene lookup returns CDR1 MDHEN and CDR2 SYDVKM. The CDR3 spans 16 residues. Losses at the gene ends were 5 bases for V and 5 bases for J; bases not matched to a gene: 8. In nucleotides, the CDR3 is TGTGCCAGCAGTACTCCTAGCGGGGGGGCGCAAGATACGCAGTATTTT. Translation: CASSTPSGGAQDTQYF.

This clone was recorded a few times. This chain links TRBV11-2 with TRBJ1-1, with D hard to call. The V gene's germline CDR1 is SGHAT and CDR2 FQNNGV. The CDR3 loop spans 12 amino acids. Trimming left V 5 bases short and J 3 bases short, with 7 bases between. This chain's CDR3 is CASSRGYTEAFF. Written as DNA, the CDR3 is TGTGCCAGCAGCCGGGGATACACTGAAGCTTTCTTT.

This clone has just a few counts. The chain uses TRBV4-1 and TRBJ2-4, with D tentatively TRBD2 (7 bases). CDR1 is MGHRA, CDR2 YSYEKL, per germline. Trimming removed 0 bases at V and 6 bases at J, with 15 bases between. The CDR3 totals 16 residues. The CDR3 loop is CASSQEKWGGGNIQYF. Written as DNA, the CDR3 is TGCGCCAGCAGCCAAGAGAAATGGGGAGGGGGAAACATTCAGTACTTC.

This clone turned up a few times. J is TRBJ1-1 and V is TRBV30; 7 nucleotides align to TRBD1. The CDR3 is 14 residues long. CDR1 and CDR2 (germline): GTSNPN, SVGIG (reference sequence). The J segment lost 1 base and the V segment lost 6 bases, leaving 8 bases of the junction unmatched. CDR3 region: CACTRGERNTEAFF. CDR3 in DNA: TGTGCCTGTACCAGGGGGGAGAGGAACACTGAAGCTTTCTTT.

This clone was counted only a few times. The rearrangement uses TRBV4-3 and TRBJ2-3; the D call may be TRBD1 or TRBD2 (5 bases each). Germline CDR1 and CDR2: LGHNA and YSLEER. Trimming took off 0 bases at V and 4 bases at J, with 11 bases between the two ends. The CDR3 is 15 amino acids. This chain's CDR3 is CASSQDSWGSDTQYF. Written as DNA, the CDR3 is TGCGCCAGCAGCCAAGATTCATGGGGGTCAGATACGCAGTATTTT.

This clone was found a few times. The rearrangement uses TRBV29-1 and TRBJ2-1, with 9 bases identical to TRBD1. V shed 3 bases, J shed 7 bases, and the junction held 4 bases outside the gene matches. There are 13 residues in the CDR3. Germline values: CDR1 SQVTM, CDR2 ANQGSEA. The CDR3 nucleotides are TGCAGCGTTGAGGGACAGGGTAGAAATGAGCAGTTCTTC. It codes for CSVEGQGRNEQFF.

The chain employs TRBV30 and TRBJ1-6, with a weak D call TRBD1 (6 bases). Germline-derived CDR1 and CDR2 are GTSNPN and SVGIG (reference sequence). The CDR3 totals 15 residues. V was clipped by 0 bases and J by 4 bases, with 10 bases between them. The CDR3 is CAWSVQGGYNSPLHF. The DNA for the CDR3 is TGTGCCTGGAGTGTACAGGGTGGTTATAATTCACCCCTCCACTTT.